These 8 T cell receptor beta chains came from one sample sequenced in a study of T cell responses to AZD1222 COVID-19 vaccine. Libraries were prepared by immunoSEQ multiplex PCR; TCRdb keeps only in-frame clonotypes and omits some of them. The data show 100,000 to 150,000 clones, about nine tenths seen once. The sequencing here drew on peripheral blood, taken on day 0 of MenACWY control vaccination. The source of these receptors is an adult in good health.

The chain carries TRBV24-1 and TRBJ2-7; D unclear. This CDR3 region has 13 residues. Looked up from germline, CDR1 is KGHDR and CDR2 is SFDVKD. The V end was cut by 8 bases, the J end by 7 bases, with 17 bases between. The CDR3: CATTSVPLEEQYF. CDR3 in DNA: TGTGCCACCACCTCCGTTCCGTTGGAAGAGCAGTACTTC.

The chain recombines TRBV27 with TRBJ2-7; 8 bases fit TRBD1. The CDR3 has 17 amino acids. With 5 bases clipped from V and 2 bases from J, the junction kept 14 bases outside the gene matches. Germline V gene data show CDR1 as MNHEY and CDR2 as SMNVEV (reference sequence). CDR3 DNA: TGTGCCAGCAGTCCCGTATCACCGTGGGACAGGCCCTACGAGCAGTACTTC. It encodes CASSPVSPWDRPYEQYF.

This clone is a singleton in its sample. The CDR3 loop is CASSRLVGLERGRMETQYF. Here the CDR3 DNA reads TGTGCCAGCAGCCGTCTAGTGGGTCTAGAAAGGGGAAGGATGGAGACCCAGTACTTC. V usage is TRBV7-2 and J usage is TRBJ2-5; maybe TRBD1 (5 bases). The ends were cut back, 5 bases at V and 5 bases at J, with 30 bases in the middle. Germline CDR1 and CDR2: SGHTA and FQGNSA. This CDR3 contains 19 residues.

The chain recombines TRBV5-1 with TRBJ2-2, with TRBD2 matching 9 bases. The germline CDR1 and CDR2 sequences are SGHRS and YFSETQ. The CDR3 spans 20 residues. J was trimmed by 6 bases and V by 0 bases; bases with no gene match: 18. CDR3 loop: CASSLGLKGLARFGAGELFF. The CDR3 DNA sequence: TGCGCCAGCAGCTTGGGGCTGAAAGGACTAGCGCGTTTTGGGGCCGGGGAGCTGTTTTTT.

The rearrangement uses TRBV7-2 and TRBJ2-5; 7 bases are a match to TRBD1. Trimming cost V 2 bases and J 5 bases; bases outside gene matches: 2. CDR1 SGHTA and CDR2 FQGNSA come from the germline V gene. The CDR3 totals 13 residues. The CDR3 sequence: CASSLRGPETQYF. CDR3 sequence (DNA): TGTGCCAGCAGCTTAAGGGGGCCGGAGACCCAGTACTTC.

The rearrangement uses TRBV19 and TRBJ1-1, with D maybe TRBD1 (5 bases). V lost 7 bases and J lost 1, with 16 bases in between. The CDR3 loop spans 15 amino acids. Germline CDR1 LNHDA, CDR2 SQIVND (reference sequence). The CDR3 DNA follows: TGTGCCAGTATATCGTGGGGAGGGGAGAACACTGAAGCTTTCTTT. Translating gives CASISWGGENTEAFF.

The chain employs TRBV4-2 and TRBJ2-7; no definite D call. CDR1 and CDR2 from the germline V gene are LGHNA and YNFKEQ. V was pared by 3 bases and J by 5 bases, with 5 bases between. The CDR3 is 11 amino acids. CDR3 sequence reads: CASSQGNEQYF. The CDR3 DNA reads TGTGCCAGCAGCCAGGGCAACGAGCAGTACTTC.

This chain links TRBV9 with TRBJ2-3; perhaps TRBD2 as D (7 bases). V was shortened by 0 bases and J by 1 base, with 15 bases between the two germline ends. The CDR3 has 17 amino acids. Germline-derived CDR1 and CDR2 are SGDLS and YYNGEE. DNA of the CDR3: TGTGCCAGCAGCGTAGCTGGCGGGGGCTCAGGCACAGATACGCAGTATTTT. Translating gives CASSVAGGGSGTDTQYF.